The clone carrying this T cell receptor beta chain was seen repeatedly, ten times or more. Its matching antigen is unknown. A read error may be the cause here, since a much bigger clone is one base away. Since no conserved phenylalanine or tryptophan closes the CDR3, a read error is the likely cause. A modified ARM-PCR protocol with three rounds of nested PCR amplified TCRbeta. TCRdb re-called the multiplex PCR reads with MiXCR, one entry per CDR3 protein. The profile shows about 75,000 distinct CDR3 sequences, around four fifths of them singletons. These data belong to a study of tumor and adjacent non-tumor tissue in lung cancer. Study-wide background: Patients comprised roughly 12 adenocarcinoma, 2 squamous cell carcinoma and 1 small cell lung cancer. The patients, 9 to 11 men and 5 or 6 women, were about 30 to 76 with stage I to III disease. Study-level results: In normal lung, the top 100 clones were significantly more dominant than in tumor.

The template was RNA from unsorted bulk tissue. The J segment lost 10 bases and the V segment lost 6 bases, leaving 6 bases of the junction unmatched. The CDR3 spans 14 residues. CDR1 and CDR2 (germline): MNHNY, SVGAGI (reference sequence). The TCR sequence derives from a woman aged 45-60 years with non-small cell lung cancer. The chain joins TRBV6-6 to TRBJ1-6; 10 nucleotides line up with TRBD1. What was sequenced was lung tumor tissue. The CDR3: CASSFGTGVSPLHL. Written as DNA, the CDR3 is TGTGCCAGCAGCTTCGGGACAGGGGTATCACCCCTCCACCTT.